This TCR beta chain is drawn from a study of vaccination and CD4 T cells after COVID-19 (dated by TCRdb to the early 2020s). With respect to the entire study: Convalescent patients had a positive SARS-CoV-2 result on nasal swab PCR, and of these patients, about ten had mild disease and one had severe disease. The convalescent cohort comprised six males and four females, including two Hispanic individuals, seven Caucasians, two Asians and one multiracial person. Participants got two doses of the Pfizer-BioNTech BNT162b2 vaccine (n=8) or two doses of the Moderna mRNA-1273 vaccine (n=2). Post-COVID blood samples were collected from convalescent patients a median of around 100 days after diagnosis, with a range of roughly 35 to 161 days. Post-vaccine blood samples were collected a median of about 66 days after the second vaccine dose, ranging from about 13 to 241 days. The cultures were stimulated with overlapping spike peptide pools from SARS-CoV-2 and from the common cold coronaviruses HCoV-NL63, HCoV-OC43 and HCoV-229E. Control cultures used a CEFX viral epitope pool as positive control, an HIV-1 Nef peptide pool as negative control, or no peptide. In over 8 COVID-19 convalescent patients and a few infection-naive healthy vaccine recipients, researchers compared the spike-specific CD4+ TCR repertoire from before mRNA vaccination with the repertoire from after.

Per the publication, the treatment or condition label means: roughly 11-day PBMC culture with coronavirus spike peptide pools or control peptides (ViraFEST assay). The ViraFEST assay, used in the study, expanded antigen-specific T cells with peptide pools and then identified the expanded clonotypes through TCR sequencing. The convalescent patients' positive SARS-CoV-2 PCR tests were from March to December 2020, which was before the Alpha, Beta and Delta variants emerged in the United States. PBMCs were cultured at around 2 million per well in IMDM supplemented with approximately 5.3% human AB serum and 8.5 to 10 IU/ml IL-2, with roughly 10 ug/ml peptide pools added. Half of the culture medium was replaced with fresh IL-2-containing medium on days 3 and 7. After around 11 days of culture, CD4+ T cells were isolated by negative selection with the EasySep CD4+ T cell isolation kit. Ficoll-Paque Plus gradient centrifugation was used to isolate PBMCs from whole blood, and the isolated PBMCs were then either used fresh or cryopreserved at -140C. In general, triplicate wells were set up for every culture condition.

Turning to this clonotype: It has no known antigen specificity. Qualities for individual bases were not recorded, and no much larger clone is one base off.

Study-wide conclusions, independent of this receptor: Among convalescent patients, a median around 86% of the SARS-CoV-2-reactive clones seen after vaccination appeared only after vaccination, which suggests priming specific to the vaccine. Only a relatively small number of convalescent patients were included in the study, and early timepoints following natural infection were not analyzed. Of the vaccine-specific clones in convalescent patients, 304 of 307, or nearly all, reacted only to SARS-CoV-2 spike and did not cross-react with common cold coronaviruses. An increase in the median number of SARS-CoV-2-reactive clonotypes from some 20 after infection to roughly 38 after vaccination was observed, but the change was not found to be significant.

The method was PCR. DNA from cultured CD4+ T cells underwent TCR sequencing with the Oncomine TCR Beta short-read assay at the Johns Hopkins FTIC core. The QIAamp micro DNA kit was used to extract genomic DNA from the cultured CD4+ T cells. Oncomine TCR Beta libraries from cultured CD4+ T cells were pooled using unique dual indexes and sequenced on an Illumina iSeq 100. The study's own analysis went as follows. Non-productive sequences were removed, and CDR3s that did not start with C, did not end with F or W, or were shorter than 7 amino acids were discarded. The MANAFEST web application was used to identify antigen-specific clonotypes by comparing peptide-stimulated wells against reference wells and other culture wells. For a clone to be called positive, the clone needed an FDR below 0.05, an odds ratio above 5, and a productive frequency above 0.1% in at least two of three replicate wells. Cross-reactive clonotypes were defined as significantly expanded in both SARS-CoV-2 spike wells and at least one common cold coronavirus spike condition. Levenshtein distances (stringdist) and unrooted phylogenetic trees (ape) in R version 3.6.1 were used to assess CDR3 homology. TCRdb handled the public reads itself, with Q25 trimming in fastp and clone calling in MiXCR, and kept productive beta chains. Each record represents a unique CDR3 protein, reported with the most common genes and DNA among its rows. The V and J calls and clone size are TCRdb's, not the authors'. The sample table records roughly 7,200 distinct CDR3 sequences; 25% of these occur just once. Of the sample, 8% to 9.5% is held by the ten largest clones.

Spanning cysteine to phenylalanine, the CDR3 consists of 15 amino acids. CDR3 DNA is the only sequence kept; it has 45 bases, read in frame from the first base. The junction shows trimming of 1 base on V and 5 bases on J, plus 13 bases between the germline ends. The germline V gene (reference sequence) supplies CDR1 LNHDA and CDR2 SQIVND. The receptor comes from a human donor who had recovered from COVID-19. In this chain, TRBV19 is recombined with TRBJ2-3; too little of a D gene remains to name it. The sample in question was CD4+ T cells from blood, cultured in vitro, obtained after SARS-CoV-2 vaccination. CDR3 sequence: CASSIGTALGDTQYF. In nucleotide form, the sequence is TGTGCCAGTAGTATAGGCACCGCACTGGGAGATACGCAGTATTTT.